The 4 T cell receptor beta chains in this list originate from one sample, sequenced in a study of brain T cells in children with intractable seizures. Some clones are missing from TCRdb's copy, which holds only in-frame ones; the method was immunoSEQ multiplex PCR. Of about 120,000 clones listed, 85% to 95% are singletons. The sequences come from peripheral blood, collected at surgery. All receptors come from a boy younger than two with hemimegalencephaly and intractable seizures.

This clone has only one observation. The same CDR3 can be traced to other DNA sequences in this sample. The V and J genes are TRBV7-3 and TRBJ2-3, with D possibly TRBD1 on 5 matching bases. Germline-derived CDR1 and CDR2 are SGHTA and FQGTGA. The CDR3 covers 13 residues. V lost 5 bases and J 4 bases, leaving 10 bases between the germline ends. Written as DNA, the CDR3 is TGTGCCAGCAGCCCCCAGGGTGCAGATACGCAGTATTTT. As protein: CASSPQGADTQYF. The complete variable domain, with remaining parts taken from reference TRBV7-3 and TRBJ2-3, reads GAGVSQTPSNKVTEKGKYVELRCDPISGHTALYWYRQSLGQGPEFLIYFQGTGAADDSGLPNDRFFAVRPEGSVSTLKIQRTERGDSAVYLCASSPQGADTQYFGPGTRLTVL.

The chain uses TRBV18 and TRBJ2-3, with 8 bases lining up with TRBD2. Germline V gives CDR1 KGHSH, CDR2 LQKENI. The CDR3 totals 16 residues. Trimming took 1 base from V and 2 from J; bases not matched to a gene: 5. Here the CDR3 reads CASSPLAGPSTDTQYF. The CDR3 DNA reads TGTGCCAGCTCACCACTAGCGGGACCATCCACAGATACGCAGTATTTT. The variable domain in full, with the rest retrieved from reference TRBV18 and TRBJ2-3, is NAGVMQNPRHLVRRRGQEARLRCSPMKGHSHVYWYRQLPEEGLKFMVYLQKENIIDESGMPKERFSAEFPKEGPSILRIQQVVRGDSAAYFCASSPLAGPSTDTQYFGPGTRLTVL.

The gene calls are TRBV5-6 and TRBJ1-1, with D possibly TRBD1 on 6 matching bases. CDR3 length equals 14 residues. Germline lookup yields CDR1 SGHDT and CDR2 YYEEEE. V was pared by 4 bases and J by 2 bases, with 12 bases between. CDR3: CASSPGGQNTEAFF. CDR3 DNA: TGTGCCAGCAGCCCCGGGGGGCAAAACACTGAAGCTTTCTTT.

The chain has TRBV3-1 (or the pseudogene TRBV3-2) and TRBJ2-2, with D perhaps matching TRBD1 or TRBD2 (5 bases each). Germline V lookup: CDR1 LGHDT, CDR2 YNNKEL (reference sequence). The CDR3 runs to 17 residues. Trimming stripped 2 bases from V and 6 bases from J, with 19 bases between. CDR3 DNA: TGTGCCAGCAGCCAAATAATCCGACAGCCGGGGCCCGGGGAGCTGTTTTTT. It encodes CASSQIIRQPGPGELFF.